The present T cell receptor (beta chain) was sequenced within a study of control samples from healthy donors and cancer patients. V shed 2 bases, J shed 12 bases, and the junction held 10 bases outside the gene matches. The CDR3 has 12 residues. Germline loops: CDR1 GTSNPN, CDR2 SVGIG (reference sequence). Assay used: immunoSEQ multiplex PCR; TCRdb lists only in-frame clones, some missing. Among 90,000 to 95,000 clones listed, 85% were seen once. Input material: blood. The V and J genes are TRBV30 and TRBJ2-7; 7 positions agree with TRBD1. This sequence was found in a man younger than 45 in good health. The DNA for the CDR3 is TGTGCCTGGAGTCCTCAGGGACAGTTGCTGTACTTC. It translates to CAWSPQGQLLYF.